This T cell receptor beta chain is drawn from a study of T-cell memory formation after mild COVID-19. Study-level points and caveats: Prior to infection, memory already included some responding clones, suggesting cross-reactive memory joined. Clonal second-wave expansions that peaked on day 37 had unconfirmed SARS-CoV-2 specificity. CD4+ contracting clones lay mainly in CM and EM, CD8+ ones in EMRA. CD4+ bias marked clones expanding day 15 to 37, unlike balanced contracting clones.

MiXCR, run by TCRdb on the 5' RACE reads, gives a single entry per CDR3 protein. The sample carries 400,000 to 500,000 distinct CDR3 sequences, approximately 25% recorded once. A few counts support this clonotype. Antigen: not known. The CDR3 covers 16 residues. V was shortened by 1 base and J by 0 bases, with 12 bases between the two germline ends. From germline, CDR1 is DFQATT and CDR2 SNEGSKA (reference sequence). The chain recombines TRBV20-1 with TRBJ2-2; D possibly corresponds to TRBD1 (6 bases). The sample comprised PBMCs or a T cell subset sorted from them (not recorded which). The source is an adult woman who had mild COVID-19 (a few samples of this study predate the infection). Cell type and time point are not known. CDR3 amino acids: CSARGFRGTNTGELFF. The CDR3 DNA is TGCAGTGCTAGAGGCTTCAGGGGCACGAACACCGGGGAGCTGTTTTTT.